This section outlines one T cell receptor beta chain sequence together with its context. Antigen specificity is unknown. The data derive from a study of tumor and adjacent non-tumor tissue in lung cancer. Study conclusions and caveats: Tumor repertoires had a smaller top 100 clone share than normal lung.

A modified ARM-PCR protocol with three rounds of nested PCR amplified TCRbeta. TCRdb analysed the multiplex PCR reads with MiXCR anew, one entry per CDR3 protein. This sample has 90,000 or so distinct CDR3 sequences, with roughly two thirds found just once. The template was RNA from unsorted bulk tissue. Chemotherapy-naive patients with new lung cancer underwent thoracic surgery in China, August–late 2014. Sequencing used lung tumor tissue. This sequence originates from a man aged 65-85 years with non-small cell lung cancer.

This chain's CDR3 is CASRQYRDNLLTGELFF. Written as DNA, the CDR3 is TGTGCCAGCCGCCAATACCGGGACAACCTCCTAACCGGGGAGCTGTTTTTT. This sequence joins TRBV2 and TRBJ2-2; perhaps TRBD1 as D (6 bases). Germline assignment: CDR1 SNHLY and CDR2 FYNNEI. Trimming took off 8 bases at V and 5 bases at J, with 24 bases between the two ends. This CDR3 has 17 amino acids.